The rows below give T cell receptor beta chains drawn from one sample of a study of spatial heterogeneity in lung cancer. TCRdb recomputed calls from the 5' RACE reads with MiXCR, one row per CDR3 protein. This sample carries a few thousand distinct CDR3 sequences, about 16% of them seen once, and the ten largest clones take about 10%. The specimen comprised lung tumor tissue, sampled at surgery. Every receptor here comes from a male donor with early-stage non-small cell lung cancer. The CDR3 runs from the conserved cysteine through the conserved F or W.

v_call,cdr3_aa
TRBV5-1,CASSWPLAVEQFF
TRBV5-1,CASSARRTGPILGANVLTF
TRBV7-2,CASSNTDTQYF
TRBV5-1,CASSLGPHGEEQYF
TRBV6-5,CASSYGASDQETQYF
TRBV20-1,CSARFGTGSNSPLHF
TRBV5-1,CASSFMMNTEAFF
TRBV29-1,CSAREGPAEAFF
TRBV5-1,CASSLSLAGDTQYF
TRBV7-9,CASSLRPTGQGETQYF
TRBV7-9,CASSLTGDTEAFF
TRBV2,CASSGVGTSRTGELFF
TRBV10-1,CASSETGLVSYNEQFF
TRBV5-1,CASSSTLAGNTDTQYF
TRBV6-1,CASSVVAGEGNEQFF
TRBV28,CASSFQGSYEQYF
TRBV28,CASSFSKNTEAFF
TRBV30,CAWSSQGAYEKLFF
TRBV3-1,CASSQDLDYEQYF
TRBV5-1,CASRTSGSPRYYNEQFF
TRBV6-2/TRBV6-3,CASTKSSGEASTDTQYF
TRBV20-1,CSARDVGGSSGNTIYF
TRBV28,CASRGERRTQYF
TRBV7-8,CASSLIQETQYF
TRBV29-1,CSVDGAGKTQYF
TRBV11-2,CASSLEGTEFVTQYF
TRBV28,CASSWGAHEQYF
TRBV6-5,CASSWGKETQYF
TRBV5-1,CASSSPGGAGGDLAYNEQFF
TRBV6-5,CASNRREPLFYNEQFF
TRBV19,CASSIPNSLTGELFF
TRBV30,CAWSLPGPYQPQHF
TRBV30,CAWREWGAAYEQYF
TRBV29-1,CSVQKDGKKNIQYF
TRBV29-1,CSVEETRGLGGYTF
TRBV18,CASSPNLRSYNEQFF
TRBV6-6,CASSTGLAGVPYEQYF
TRBV11-2,CASSLEIPGVRALSKNIQYF
TRBV27,CASSELAGSDNEQFF
TRBV20-1,CSARGLNYEQYF
TRBV29-1,CSVVSPEYSYNEQFF
TRBV20-1,CSARASTVNQPQHF
TRBV7-6,CASSLRPAGGGGTDTQYF
TRBV19,CASSIGGVPYNEQFF
TRBV6-5,CASSYSKEGVYEQYF
TRBV7-7,CASSLIGASGELFF
TRBV18,CASSPAQGETYEQYF
TRBV28,CASSPPGRRGAEAFF
TRBV7-6,CASSSTDTQYF
TRBV15,CATSRDGVIGNEQFF
TRBV4-1,CASSQREWYQETQYF
TRBV21-1,CATLRGDRLTDTQYF
TRBV24-1,CATSDRGSTHEQYF
TRBV5-1,CASSLALGTGELFF
TRBV30,CAWSVMGTQYF
TRBV19,CASYGLGLQHF
TRBV28,CASTSEGAGGEKLFF
TRBV7-2,CASSLGPSNQPQHF
TRBV28,CATRSGSNQPQHF